The present entry profiles one T cell receptor (beta chain) with its context. This sample was included in a study of T cells after yellow fever vaccination. TCRdb reanalysed the 5' RACE reads using MiXCR and keeps one entry per CDR3 protein. The table shows approximately 130,000 distinct CDR3 sequences, with roughly 15% occurring only once. Germline assignment: CDR1 LGHDT and CDR2 YNNKEL (reference sequence). This CDR3 comprises 13 residues. V was pared by 7 bases and J by 4 bases, with 4 bases of the junction left unmatched. The source of this sequence is a man younger than 30 who received the YFV17D yellow fever vaccine. Sample: CD8+ T cells sorted from PBMCs, taken 5 days after the yellow fever booster vaccination. The chain is built from TRBV3-1 and TRBJ2-3; 8 nucleotides match TRBD2. The CDR3 here is CASNGAGADTQYF. The CDR3 DNA reads as TGTGCCAGCAACGGAGCGGGAGCAGATACGCAGTATTTT.